These T cell receptor beta chains were read from a single sample in a study of vaccination and CD4 T cells after COVID-19. TCRdb passed the PCR reads through MiXCR, listing each CDR3 protein once. The sample yields 9,000 to 15,000 distinct CDR3 sequences, 59% seen once. Antigen specificity for these receptors is unknown. The source material was CD4+ T cells from blood, cultured in vitro. The receptor source for this set is a human donor who had recovered from COVID-19. The conserved cysteine and the conserved F or W are not part of the CDR3 here. A D gene is named only where the DNA matches it firmly. Size tells how often a clone was seen (once, few, many) or the class of an expanded clone, and some rows leave it out.

CDR3: ASSPRTGGQQY
V: TRBV7-9
J: TRBJ2-7
D: TRBD1
length: 11
size: few

CDR3: ASSEGGYNEQF
V: TRBV2
J: TRBJ2-1
D: -
length: 11
size: few

CDR3: ASTQGRPSNYGYT
V: TRBV12-3/TRBV12-4
J: TRBJ1-2
D: -
length: 13
size: -

CDR3: ASSLSSTDTQY
V: TRBV7-3
J: TRBJ2-3
D: -
length: 11
size: few

CDR3: ASSYGYRGISPLH
V: TRBV6-5
J: TRBJ1-6
D: TRBD1
length: 13
size: few

CDR3: ASSGRRSRGSDGYT
V: TRBV19
J: TRBJ1-2
D: -
length: 14
size: once

CDR3: ASKRTTFNTGELF
V: TRBV27
J: TRBJ2-2
D: -
length: 13
size: -

CDR3: ASSIDNSNYNEQF
V: TRBV19
J: TRBJ2-1
D: -
length: 13
size: -

CDR3: SVRWGQMNTEAF
V: TRBV29-1
J: TRBJ1-1
D: TRBD1
length: 12
size: -

CDR3: ASNRLAGVNEQF
V: TRBV21-1
J: TRBJ2-1
D: -
length: 12
size: -

CDR3: ASSSAMVTPLH
V: TRBV5-6
J: TRBJ1-6
D: -
length: 11
size: -

CDR3: ASSPTGIYTIY
V: TRBV28
J: TRBJ1-3
D: TRBD1
length: 11
size: few

CDR3: SARKEGKYSNQPQH
V: TRBV20-1
J: TRBJ1-5
D: -
length: 14
size: -

CDR3: SARDGLQTETQY
V: TRBV20-1
J: TRBJ2-5
D: -
length: 12
size: -

CDR3: ASSDRGLLNQPQH
V: TRBV6-1
J: TRBJ1-5
D: -
length: 13
size: -

CDR3: ATIGSLSTDIQY
V: TRBV2
J: TRBJ2-4
D: -
length: 12
size: -

CDR3: ASSLEAPVYNEQF
V: TRBV7-2
J: TRBJ2-1
D: -
length: 13
size: -

CDR3: ASRPGGQIQETQY
V: TRBV7-8
J: TRBJ2-5
D: -
length: 13
size: -

CDR3: ASTNGGSSNYGYT
V: TRBV6-2/TRBV6-3
J: TRBJ1-2
D: -
length: 13
size: -

CDR3: ATSDLAGDETGELF
V: TRBV24-1
J: TRBJ2-2
D: TRBD2
length: 14
size: -

CDR3: SAKLGTAVGAGLAGGPMKETQY
V: TRBV20-1
J: TRBJ2-5
D: TRBD2
length: 22
size: -

CDR3: ASSYAQRTGVSYEQY
V: TRBV6-5
J: TRBJ2-7
D: TRBD1
length: 15
size: -

CDR3: ASSQSDSGGGWETQY
V: TRBV4-1
J: TRBJ2-5
D: -
length: 15
size: -

CDR3: ASGPEGLNQPQH
V: TRBV2
J: TRBJ1-5
D: -
length: 12
size: -

CDR3: ASRTGTSGSALYEQY
V: TRBV2
J: TRBJ2-7
D: TRBD2
length: 15
size: medium-sized

CDR3: ASSNTSTGNTIY
V: TRBV25-1
J: TRBJ1-3
D: -
length: 12
size: -

CDR3: ASSQLSSRNTEAF
V: TRBV6-1
J: TRBJ1-1
D: -
length: 13
size: -

CDR3: ASSSRWGVGETQY
V: TRBV6-5
J: TRBJ2-5
D: -
length: 13
size: -

CDR3: ASSPTAVWGEQF
V: TRBV11-3
J: TRBJ2-1
D: -
length: 12
size: -

CDR3: ASSYRLLYQETQY
V: TRBV11-2
J: TRBJ2-5
D: -
length: 13
size: -

CDR3: SARVPSGSPGELF
V: TRBV20-1
J: TRBJ2-2
D: TRBD2
length: 13
size: -

CDR3: ASSEGRGQGLYGYT
V: TRBV6-1
J: TRBJ1-2
D: TRBD1
length: 14
size: -

CDR3: ASSDSTEGYNEQF
V: TRBV6-4
J: TRBJ2-1
D: -
length: 13
size: -

CDR3: ASNGGRTSDIGELF
V: TRBV6-2/TRBV6-3
J: TRBJ2-2
D: TRBD2
length: 14
size: -

CDR3: ASSYSPNWGLAGAEDTQY
V: TRBV6-2/TRBV6-3
J: TRBJ2-3
D: TRBD2
length: 18
size: -

CDR3: ASSEMGEANNEQF
V: TRBV2
J: TRBJ2-1
D: -
length: 13
size: -

CDR3: SVRDPDLPDTQY
V: TRBV20-1
J: TRBJ2-3
D: -
length: 12
size: -

CDR3: ASRGAEDNQPQH
V: TRBV6-1
J: TRBJ1-5
D: -
length: 12
size: -

CDR3: ASSGRAGAGELF
V: TRBV7-2
J: TRBJ2-2
D: -
length: 12
size: -

CDR3: ASNTMVMAGTQY
V: TRBV6-1
J: TRBJ2-3
D: -
length: 12
size: -

CDR3: ASSSSRERINSGANVLT
V: TRBV7-2
J: TRBJ2-6
D: -
length: 17
size: -

CDR3: ASSWTGGWGNTEAF
V: TRBV7-2
J: TRBJ1-1
D: TRBD1
length: 14
size: -

CDR3: ASSSTMTSGRSHYEQY
V: TRBV5-6
J: TRBJ2-7
D: TRBD2
length: 16
size: -

CDR3: ASNWDTLTDTQY
V: TRBV5-6
J: TRBJ2-3
D: -
length: 12
size: -

CDR3: ASSLLGDRGGETQY
V: TRBV6-5
J: TRBJ2-5
D: -
length: 14
size: few

CDR3: ASSFTSDEQY
V: TRBV12-3/TRBV12-4
J: TRBJ2-7
D: -
length: 10
size: medium-sized

CDR3: SAAHRQGYTEAF
V: TRBV20-1
J: TRBJ1-1
D: TRBD1
length: 12
size: -

CDR3: ASSRPSGDSYEQY
V: TRBV28
J: TRBJ2-7
D: TRBD2
length: 13
size: medium-sized

CDR3: AWSAGLAGESQY
V: TRBV30
J: TRBJ2-5
D: TRBD2
length: 12
size: -

CDR3: ASSPLQAGETQY
V: TRBV18
J: TRBJ2-5
D: -
length: 12
size: once